The 22 T cell receptor beta chains in this list originate from one sample, sequenced in a study of blood T cells in healthy people across ages. PCR was performed a second time for about 7 to 12 cycles using a sample-barcoded 5' primer and a J-beta primer mix. TCRdb passed the 5' RACE reads through MiXCR, listing each CDR3 protein once. The repertoire consists of 630,000 or so distinct CDR3 sequences, with approximately 30% occurring once and the leading ten covering roughly 14%. Sequencing was carried out using blood. These receptors came from a woman over 75 in good health.

The gene calls are TRBV5-1 and TRBJ1-5, with 7 bases matching TRBD1. The V segment lost 4 bases and the J segment 7 bases; nucleotides outside the gene matches: 8. In germline, CDR1 is SGHRS, CDR2 YFSETQ. The CDR3 contains 14 residues. CDR3 nucleotides: TGCGCCAGCAGCCCCGGACAGGAAGGGCAGCCCCAGCATTTT. Its protein is CASSPGQEGQPQHF.

The J gene is TRBJ2-4, the V gene TRBV3-1; D call uncertain. The J call may be mistaken, given a closer DNA end match to TRBJ2-7. The V gene's germline CDR1 is LGHDT and CDR2 YNNKEL (reference sequence). This CDR3 comprises 16 residues. The CDR3 region is CASSQDSRATLYEQYF. The DNA for the CDR3 is TGTGCCAGCAGCCAAGATTCTAGGGCCACCCTCTACGAGCAGTACTTC.

The sample holds many counts of this clonotype. The genes are TRBV12-3 or TRBV12-4 and TRBJ2-5, with D perhaps assigned TRBD1 or TRBD2 (5 bases each). The CDR3 has 13 amino acids. V was clipped by 6 bases and J by 5 bases, with 13 bases between them. CDR3 residues: CASSKKGPETQYF. CDR3 coding DNA: TGTGCCAGCAGCAAAAAGGGACCGGAGACCCAGTACTTC.

A note on this clonotype: This could be a read error, since a much larger clone is one nucleotide away. This chain joins TRBV5-6 and TRBJ2-7; 7 bases fit TRBD1. From germline, CDR1 is SGHDT and CDR2 YYEEEE. The CDR3 is made up of 14 amino acids. V lost 7 bases to trimming and J lost 7 bases; unmatched junction nucleotides: 14. CDR3 in DNA: TGTGCCAGCCGAATTAGGGGGCAATTCGATGAGCAGTACTTC. Its translation is CASRIRGQFDEQYF.

Of note for this clonotype: A much bigger clone sits one base away, suggesting this may be a read error. The chain has TRBV20-1 and TRBJ2-5; possibly TRBD1 for D (5 bases). V lost 7 bases, J lost 11 bases, and 26 bases lay in between. This CDR3 has 14 residues. The germline gives CDR1 DFQATT, CDR2 SNEGSKA (reference sequence). For the CDR3, the DNA is TGCAGTGGGACACTCCTAACCTCCTACAATGAGCAGTACTTC. Translating it yields CSGTLLTSYNEQYF.

This clonotype turned up a few times. This sequence may be a read error, since a much larger clone differs from it by one base. The gene calls are TRBV4-3 and TRBJ2-3; D may be TRBD1 (8 bases). Per germline, CDR1 LGHNA and CDR2 YSLEER. V was clipped by 3 bases and J by 1 base, with 14 bases between them. This CDR3 has 16 amino acids. Written as DNA, the CDR3 is TGCGCCAGCAGCCATAAACAGGGGGGGGGCACAGATACGCAGTATTTT. Protein sequence: CASSHKQGGGTDTQYF.

The chain joins TRBV27 to TRBJ1-2; D might be TRBD1 (5 bases). This CDR3 spans 14 amino acids. Per the germline V gene, CDR1 is MNHEY and CDR2 is SMNVEV (reference sequence). V was cut by 4 bases and J by 8 bases, with 17 bases left in between. CDR3 in DNA: TGTGCCAGCAGTTCTCCGGGGGGAGGGGAAGGCTACACCTTC. Translated, it gives CASSSPGGGEGYTF.

This clonotype was seen ten or more times. The rearrangement uses TRBV7-2 and TRBJ1-2; weak D call: TRBD1 (5 bases). The CDR3 runs 16 residues. V gave up 3 bases and J gave up 2 bases, with 16 bases separating them. CDR1 SGHTA and CDR2 FQGNSA come from the germline V gene. CDR3 DNA sequence: TGTGCCAGCAGCTTGGGGGGTGCGGACCTAAACTATGGCTACACCTTC. Its protein product is CASSLGGADLNYGYTF.

This clonotype was observed at least ten times. The chain couples TRBV20-1 to TRBJ1-2, with TRBD1 identical over 7 bases. The V gene's germline CDR1 is DFQATT and CDR2 SNEGSKA (reference sequence). The CDR3 runs to 12 residues. J lost 4 bases, V lost 3 bases, and 2 bases had no gene match. This CDR3 is CSARDRPYGYTF. CDR3 bases: TGCAGTGCTAGGGACAGGCCCTATGGCTACACCTTC.

In this sample, this clonotype turned up many times. A much larger clone differs from this one at a single base, so this may be a read error. This sequence joins TRBV5-5 and TRBJ2-5; D not resolved. Germline V gene sequence: CDR1 SGHKS, CDR2 YYEKEE (reference sequence). Between the trimmed V and J ends, which lost 4 bases and 11 bases, there was a span of 18 bases. The CDR3 is 13 residues long. The CDR3 loop reads CASSLGPRDEQYF. The CDR3 nucleotides read TGTGCCAGCAGCCTCGGCCCCCGAGATGAGCAGTACTTC. Combining the CDR3 with reference TRBV5-5 and TRBJ2-5 gives the whole variable domain DAGVTQSPTHLIKTRGQQVTLRCSPISGHKSVSWYQQVLGQGPQFIFQYYEKEERGRGNFPDRFSARQFPNYSSELNVNALLLGDSALYLCASSLGPRDEQYFGPGTRLLVL.

The chain is built from TRBV3-1 and TRBJ2-7; 8 bases are shared with TRBD1. CDR1 and CDR2 from the germline V gene are LGHDT and YNNKEL (reference sequence). Trimming removed 1 base from V and 3 bases from J; junction bases left unmatched: 8. The CDR3 loop spans 16 amino acids. CDR3 coding DNA: TGTGCCAGCAGCCAAGGGATAGGAGACAGGGGCTACGAGCAGTACTTC. It translates to CASSQGIGDRGYEQYF.

The sample holds a few counts of this clonotype. A much larger clone differs by one base, so this may be a read error. V is TRBV4-2 and J is TRBJ2-1; D might be TRBD1 or TRBD2, each matching 5 bases. CDR1 and CDR2 (germline): LGHNA, YNFKEQ. This CDR3 spans 14 amino acids. V shed 3 bases and J shed 10 bases, with 16 bases lying between them. The CDR3 nucleotides read TGTGCCAGCAGCCAGGACCTGGGGACCTACGAGCAGTTCTTC. This encodes CASSQDLGTYEQFF.

This clonotype was observed many times. This CDR3 is CASSLETGLPETQYF. In nucleotides, the CDR3 is TGCGCCAGCAGCTTGGAGACAGGTCTTCCTGAGACCCAGTACTTC. The chain couples TRBV5-1 to TRBJ2-5; possibly TRBD1 for D (6 bases). V lost 0 bases and J 5 bases, leaving 14 bases between the germline ends. The CDR3 is 15 residues long. The germline gives CDR1 SGHRS, CDR2 YFSETQ.

Many counts were recorded for this clonotype. J is TRBJ1-1 and V is TRBV20-1; D unresolved. V shed 1 base and J shed 1 base, with 13 bases lying between them. Germline V gene data show CDR1 as DFQATT and CDR2 as SNEGSKA (reference sequence). This CDR3 has 15 amino acids. DNA for the CDR3: TGCAGTGCTAGAGCCCGGGAGGGTTGGAACACTGAAGCTTTCTTT. Translation gives CSARAREGWNTEAFF.

Remarks on this clonotype: This may stem from a read error, because a much larger clone lies one nucleotide away. The chain is built from TRBV20-1 and TRBJ2-1; D gene unclear. Gene TRBJ2-7 matches the end of the DNA better, so the J call may be wrong. The CDR3 totals 14 residues. CDR1 and CDR2 (germline): DFQATT, SNEGSKA (reference sequence). The CDR3 region has the DNA TGCAGTGCCTTGAGCCTGAGCTCCTACAATGAGCAGTACTTC. This translates into CSALSLSSYNEQYF.

V and J are TRBV30 and TRBJ2-1; 8 nucleotides match TRBD2. Germline V gives CDR1 GTSNPN, CDR2 SVGIG (reference sequence). CDR3 length: 15 residues. V trimming: 0 bases; J trimming: 6 bases; junction bases outside the gene matches: 7. The CDR3 nucleotides are TGTGCCTGGAGTGTACCCGCGGGGGGCTGCAATGAGCAGTTCTTC. Translated: CAWSVPAGGCNEQFF.

For this clonotype: Just one base apart from a much larger clone, this may be a read error. The V and J genes are TRBV4-2 and TRBJ1-4, with 9 bases lining up with TRBD1. Per germline, CDR1 LGHNA and CDR2 YNFKEQ. The CDR3 consists of 17 residues. CDR3 sequence reads: CACSQLLSGTGHEKLFF. CDR3 coding DNA: TGTGCCTGCAGCCAACTTCTATCCGGGACAGGGCACGAAAAACTGTTTTTT.

Of note for this clonotype: A clone one base away is much larger, so this may be a read error. This chain connects TRBV12-3 or TRBV12-4 to TRBJ1-2; 8 bases are shared with TRBD1. The length of the CDR3 is 18 residues. DNA for the CDR3: TGTGCCGGCAGTCTATATCAAATCGACAGGGGTCAAAACTATGGCTACACCTTC. It yields the protein CAGSLYQIDRGQNYGYTF.

With respect to this clonotype: A read error is possible here, since a much larger clone lies one base away. This chain links TRBV10-3 with TRBJ2-1; D may be TRBD2 (6 bases). V gave up 10 bases and J gave up 8 bases, with 15 bases separating them. The CDR3 totals 12 residues. The germline V gene encodes CDR1 ENHRY and CDR2 SYGVKD. The CDR3 protein is CATQPGSDEQFF. For the CDR3, the DNA is TGTGCCACCCAACCCGGGAGCGATGAGCAGTTCTTC.

This clonotype was seen many times. The chain combines TRBV5-5 with TRBJ2-6; D gene uncertain. The CDR3 has 17 amino acids. Germline loops: CDR1 SGHKS, CDR2 YYEKEE (reference sequence). Trimming left V 0 bases short and J 0 bases short, with 10 bases between. CDR3 bases: TGTGCCAGCAGCTTGGGCAGTCTTAACTCTGGGGCCAACGTCCTGACTTTC. This sequence encodes CASSLGSLNSGANVLTF.

Many counts were recorded for this clonotype. The chain joins TRBV9 to TRBJ2-1, with D perhaps being TRBD1 or TRBD2 (6 bases each). Between the trimmed V and J ends, which lost 3 bases and 4 bases, there was a span of 11 bases. The CDR3 length is 14 residues. Germline lookup yields CDR1 SGDLS and CDR2 YYNGEE. The CDR3 bases are TGTGCCAGCAGCGGTAGCGGACAGTACAATGAGCAGTTCTTC. It is translated as CASSGSGQYNEQFF.

A remark on this clonotype: A read error may account for a junction end that differs from germline. The genes are TRBV6-2 or TRBV6-3 and TRBJ1-2, with 9 positions matching TRBD1. Germline CDR1 MNHEY, CDR2 SVGEGT. This CDR3 has 15 amino acids. The CDR3 sequence is CANSYLGQGNYGYTF. The CDR3 coding sequence is TGTGCCAACAGTTACCTGGGACAGGGTAACTATGGCTACACCTTC.